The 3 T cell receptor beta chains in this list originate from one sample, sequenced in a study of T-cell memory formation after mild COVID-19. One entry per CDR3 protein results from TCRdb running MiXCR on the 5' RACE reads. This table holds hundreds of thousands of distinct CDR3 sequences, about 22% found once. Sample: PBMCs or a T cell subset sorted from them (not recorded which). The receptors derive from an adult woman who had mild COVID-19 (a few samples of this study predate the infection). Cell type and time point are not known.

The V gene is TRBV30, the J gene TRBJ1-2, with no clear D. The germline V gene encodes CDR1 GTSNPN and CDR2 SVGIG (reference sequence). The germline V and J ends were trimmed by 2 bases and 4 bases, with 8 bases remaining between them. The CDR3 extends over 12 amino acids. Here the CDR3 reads CAWSPTFYGYTF. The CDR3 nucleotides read TGTGCCTGGAGTCCGACGTTCTATGGCTACACCTTC. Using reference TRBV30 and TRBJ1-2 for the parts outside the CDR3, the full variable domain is SQTIHQWPATLVQPVGSPLSLECTVEGTSNPNLYWYRQAAGRGLQLLFYSVGIGQISSEVPQNLSASRPQDRQFILSSKKLLLSDSGFYLCAWSPTFYGYTFGSGTRLTVV.

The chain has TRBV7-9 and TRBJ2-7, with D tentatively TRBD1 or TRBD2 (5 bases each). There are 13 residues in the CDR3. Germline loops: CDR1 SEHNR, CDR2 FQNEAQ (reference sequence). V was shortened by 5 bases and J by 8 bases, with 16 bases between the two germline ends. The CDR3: CASSRGGSGKQYF. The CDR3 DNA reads TGTGCCAGCAGCCGGGGCGGATCTGGTAAGCAGTACTTC.

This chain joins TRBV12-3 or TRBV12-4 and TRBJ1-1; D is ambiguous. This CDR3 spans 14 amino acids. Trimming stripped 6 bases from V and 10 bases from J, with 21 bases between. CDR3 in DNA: TGTGCCAGCAGCTTCCGGGCCCCGAGTTATGGAGCTTTCTTT. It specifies CASSFRAPSYGAFF.